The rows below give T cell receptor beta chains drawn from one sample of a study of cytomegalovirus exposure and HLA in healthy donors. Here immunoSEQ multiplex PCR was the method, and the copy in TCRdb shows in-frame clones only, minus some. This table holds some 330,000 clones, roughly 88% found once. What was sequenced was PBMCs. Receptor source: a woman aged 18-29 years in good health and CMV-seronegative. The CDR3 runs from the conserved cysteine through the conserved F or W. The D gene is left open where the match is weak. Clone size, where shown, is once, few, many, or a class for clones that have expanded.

TGTGCTAGCAGCCAAGGACTAGCGGGAGGGCCCGCAGAGACCCAGTACTTC,CASSQGLAGGPAETQYF,NA,TRBV7-7,TRBJ2-5,17,TRBD2
TGTGCTAGCAGCTTAGGGAAGGGGCAGCCCCAGCATTTT,CASSLGKGQPQHF,once,TRBV7-7,TRBJ1-5,13,NA
TGTGCCAGCAGTTACACAACGGGGTCCTACAATGAGCAGTTCTTC,CASSYTTGSYNEQFF,NA,TRBV6-5,TRBJ2-1,15,NA
TGTGCCAGCAGACCGCCAGGGTCAGGCGAGCAGTACTTC,CASRPPGSGEQYF,NA,TRBV11-2,TRBJ2-7,13,NA
TGTGCCAGCAGCTCGCCAACTAGCGGGAGTTGGAATACGCAGTATTTT,CASSSPTSGSWNTQYF,once,TRBV28,TRBJ2-3,16,TRBD2
TGTGCCAGCAGTTCACAGGGGAGCAATCAGCCCCAGCATTTT,CASSSQGSNQPQHF,once,TRBV28,TRBJ1-5,14,TRBD1
TGTGCCAGCAGTGAATTAGGCCGGGCAGGGAACTCTGGAAACACCATATATTTT,CASSELGRAGNSGNTIYF,once,TRBV25-1,TRBJ1-3,18,NA
TGTGCCAGCAGCTTAGACGGGACTAGCGGGAGCTACGAGCAGTACTTC,CASSLDGTSGSYEQYF,NA,TRBV7-2,TRBJ2-7,16,TRBD2
TGTGCCAGCAGTTACCTCCCCGGGACAGACTCCTACGAGCAGTACTTC,CASSYLPGTDSYEQYF,NA,TRBV6-5,TRBJ2-7,16,TRBD1
TGTGCCACCGGGAGGCAGGGAGGTGTGAGCACTGAAGCTTTCTTT,CATGRQGGVSTEAFF,NA,TRBV15,TRBJ1-1,15,NA
TGTGCCAGCTCACCGGACACCTATGGCTACACCTTC,CASSPDTYGYTF,few,TRBV18,TRBJ1-2,12,NA
TGTGCCAGCAGCCGGGAAACAGGGGCCGGGGCCAACGTCCTGACTTTC,CASSRETGAGANVLTF,few,TRBV2,TRBJ2-6,16,TRBD1
TGTGCCATCATGGGCCACTATGGCTACACCTTC,CAIMGHYGYTF,NA,TRBV10-3,TRBJ1-2,11,NA
TGTGCCAGTCTGGGTTTGCGGGACACTGAAGCTTTCTTT,CASLGLRDTEAFF,NA,TRBV6-6,TRBJ1-1,13,NA
TGTGCCAGCAGCCTGGGACTAGCGGGAGTCAATGAGCAGTTCTTC,CASSLGLAGVNEQFF,NA,TRBV7-3,TRBJ2-1,15,TRBD2
TGTGCCAGCACCCCGCCAGGGGTCCACGAGCAGTACTTC,CASTPPGVHEQYF,NA,TRBV28,TRBJ2-7,13,NA
TGTGCCAGCAGCCGGGACAGTAGCAATCAGCCCCAGCATTTT,CASSRDSSNQPQHF,NA,TRBV2,TRBJ1-5,14,TRBD1
TGCGCCAGCAGCTTGACAGCCGGTAATGAAAAACTGTTTTTT,CASSLTAGNEKLFF,NA,TRBV5-1,TRBJ1-4,14,NA
TGTGCCAGCAGTGCGGGGGGACAGGGGGCGAATCAGTACTTC,CASSAGGQGANQYF,NA,TRBV2,TRBJ2-7,14,TRBD1
TGTGCCAGCAGCATCGGGACAGGAGTCTCTGGAAACACCATATATTTT,CASSIGTGVSGNTIYF,NA,TRBV9,TRBJ1-3,16,TRBD1
TGCGCCAGCAGCTTGGGTCTAGCGGACGCAGATACGCAGTATTTT,CASSLGLADADTQYF,NA,TRBV5-1,TRBJ2-3,15,TRBD2
TGCGCCAGCAGCTTGGCCCCTAGCGGGCCGGGGGGGGAGACCCAGTACTTC,CASSLAPSGPGGETQYF,NA,TRBV5-1,TRBJ2-5,17,TRBD2
TGCAGCGAGGGGACCAACGGGGGGACCCAGTACTTC,CSEGTNGGTQYF,once,TRBV29-1,TRBJ2-5,12,NA
TGTGCCAGCAGTTCCCCGTGGCTAGCCCATGAGCAGTTCTTC,CASSSPWLAHEQFF,NA,TRBV28,TRBJ2-1,14,NA
TGTGCCAGCAGTTTATTGTCAATCCGGGACAGGGGATCCACTGAAGCTTTCTTT,CASSLLSIRDRGSTEAFF,once,TRBV28,TRBJ1-1,18,TRBD1
TGTGCCAGCAGGGGCACAGGGGGAGGGACCGGGGAGCTGTTTTTT,CASRGTGGGTGELFF,NA,TRBV2,TRBJ2-2,15,NA
TGTGCCAGCTCACCACCAGGGGGAGAGACCCAGTACTTC,CASSPPGGETQYF,NA,TRBV18,TRBJ2-5,13,NA
TGTGCCAGCAGTTCGAGGACTAGCGGGAGTTGGGGCTCCTACAATGAGCAGTTCTTC,CASSSRTSGSWGSYNEQFF,NA,TRBV27,TRBJ2-1,19,TRBD2
TGTGCCAGCAGCCAACCTTCTAGCGAAAACTCCTACGAGCAGTACTTC,CASSQPSSENSYEQYF,once,TRBV6-6,TRBJ2-7,16,NA
TGTGCCAGCAGCTTAGTCTCCGGGGGGGTGAGCTATGGCTACACCTTC,CASSLVSGGVSYGYTF,NA,TRBV7-2,TRBJ1-2,16,NA
TGCAGCGTCGCTGGGACACTGAACACTGAAGCTTTCTTT,CSVAGTLNTEAFF,NA,TRBV29-1,TRBJ1-1,13,NA
TGTGCCAGTAGTATACCGGACACCTCCCTGGGGACCGGGGAGCTGTTTTTT,CASSIPDTSLGTGELFF,NA,TRBV19,TRBJ2-2,17,NA
TGTGCCAGTAGTATCGACAGGCCTGGTCAGCCCCAGCATTTT,CASSIDRPGQPQHF,few,TRBV19,TRBJ1-5,14,NA
TGTGCCAGCAGCTTGCCGCACACGGATACGCAGTATTTT,CASSLPHTDTQYF,NA,TRBV5-4,TRBJ2-3,13,NA
TGCAGCGTTGCGGAGGGTCGGGGCTACACCTTC,CSVAEGRGYTF,NA,TRBV29-1,TRBJ1-2,11,NA
TGCGCCAGCAGCCAAGATTACACAGGGGCGGCCTATGGCTACACCTTC,CASSQDYTGAAYGYTF,NA,TRBV4-3,TRBJ1-2,16,TRBD1
TGTGCCAGCAGCACGGGGGAGACCCAGTACTTC,CASSTGETQYF,NA,TRBV5-6,TRBJ2-5,11,NA
TGTGCCACCAGCAGCGGGACAGGAGGCGTTTGGGGTGAGCAGTTCTTC,CATSSGTGGVWGEQFF,NA,TRBV15,TRBJ2-1,16,TRBD1
TGTGCCAGCAGCCCCAGGGATTACAATGAGCAGTTCTTC,CASSPRDYNEQFF,NA,TRBV11-1,TRBJ2-1,13,NA